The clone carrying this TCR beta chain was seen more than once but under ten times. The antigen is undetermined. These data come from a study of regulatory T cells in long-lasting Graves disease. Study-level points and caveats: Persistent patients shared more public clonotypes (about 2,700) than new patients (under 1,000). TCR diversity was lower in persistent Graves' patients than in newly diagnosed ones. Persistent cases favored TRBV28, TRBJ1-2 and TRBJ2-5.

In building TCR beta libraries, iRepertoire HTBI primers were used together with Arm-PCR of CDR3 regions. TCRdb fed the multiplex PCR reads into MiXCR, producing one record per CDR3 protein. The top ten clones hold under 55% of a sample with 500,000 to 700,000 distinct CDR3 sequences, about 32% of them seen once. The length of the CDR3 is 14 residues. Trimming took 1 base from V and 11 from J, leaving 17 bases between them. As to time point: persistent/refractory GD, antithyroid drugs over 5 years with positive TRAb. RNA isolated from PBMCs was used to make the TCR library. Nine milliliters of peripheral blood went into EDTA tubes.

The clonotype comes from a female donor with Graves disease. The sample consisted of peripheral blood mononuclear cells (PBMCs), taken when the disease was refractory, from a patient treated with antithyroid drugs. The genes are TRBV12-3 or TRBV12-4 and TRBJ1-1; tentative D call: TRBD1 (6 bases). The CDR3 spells CASSLGGGRGAAFF. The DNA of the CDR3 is TGTGCCAGCAGTTTAGGAGGGGGGCGCGGAGCGGCTTTCTTT.